The following is a T cell receptor (beta chain) sequence with its context. Clones were read by immunoSEQ multiplex PCR, and TCRdb kept only the in-frame ones, dropping some. The sample yields some 700,000 clones, roughly 90% seen once. These data originate in a study of shared T cell receptors in the human thymus. With 3 bases clipped from V and 4 bases from J, the junction kept 10 bases outside the gene matches. The V gene's germline CDR1 is KGHSH and CDR2 LQKENI. This CDR3 spans 17 amino acids. This sample also appeared in a second study, on human thymus T cells. This second report adds: Those donating were healthy Finnish infants in corrective surgery for congenital heart defects. Corrective heart surgery yielded the resections from which the thymus tissue came. An apparent bias in V and J gene usage was seen in thymic and blood repertoires. Among unrelated individuals, related research reported thymic repertoires that overlapped highly.

This receptor was taken from a boy under three years old with a congenital heart defect. This sequence joins TRBV18 and TRBJ1-3, with 9 positions matching TRBD1. Material: thymocytes. Written as DNA, the CDR3 is TGTGCCAGCTCACCTGGACAGGGGAAGTCGCCCGGAAACACCATATATTTT. Translation: CASSPGQGKSPGNTIYF.